This TCR beta chain was captured by sequencing in a study of regulatory T cells in long-lasting Graves disease. This clonotype appeared a few times. The antigen is unknown. Sequencing libraries for TCR beta were prepared with iRepertoire HTBI primers and Arm-PCR of CDR3 regions. TCRdb reanalysed the multiplex PCR reads using MiXCR and keeps one entry per CDR3 protein. The table has hundreds of thousands of distinct CDR3 sequences, approximately 21% seen once. Regarding the study as a whole: New patients shared 750 to 1,000 public clonotypes, and persistent patients shared more, with under 3,500. Persistent disease samples used TRBV28, TRBJ1-2 and TRBJ2-5 preferentially.

Stated time point: persistent/refractory GD, antithyroid drugs over 5 years with positive TRAb. There was RNA extracted from PBMCs, and the TCR library was made from it. The collection involved drawing nine milliliters of peripheral blood into EDTA tubes. The junction had 6 bases not matched to a gene; V was cut back by 5 bases and J by 7 bases. CDR1 and CDR2 from the germline V gene are LNHDA and SQIVND (reference sequence). The CDR3 loop spans 13 amino acids. Sequenced material: peripheral blood mononuclear cells (PBMCs), taken when the disease was refractory, from a patient treated with antithyroid drugs. The receptor was isolated from a female donor with Graves disease. The chain uses TRBV19 and TRBJ1-2; 8 bases line up with TRBD1. The CDR3 reads CASSFQGAGGYTF. The CDR3 DNA sequence: TGTGCCAGTAGTTTTCAGGGGGCGGGTGGCTACACCTTC. Filled out from reference TRBV19 and TRBJ1-2, the complete variable domain reads DGGITQSPKYLFRKEGQNVTLSCEQNLNHDAMYWYRQDPGQGLRLIYYSQIVNDFQKGDIAEGYSVSREKKESFPLTVTSAQKNPTAFYLCASSFQGAGGYTFGSGTRLTVV.